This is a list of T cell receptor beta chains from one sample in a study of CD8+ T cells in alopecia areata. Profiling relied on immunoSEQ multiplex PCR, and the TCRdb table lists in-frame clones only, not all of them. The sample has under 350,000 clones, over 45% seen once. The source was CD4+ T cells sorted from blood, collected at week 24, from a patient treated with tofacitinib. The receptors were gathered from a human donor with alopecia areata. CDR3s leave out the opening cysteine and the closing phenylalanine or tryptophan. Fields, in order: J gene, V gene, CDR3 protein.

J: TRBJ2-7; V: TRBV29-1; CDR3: SVEASGAYEQY
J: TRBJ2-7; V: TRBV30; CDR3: AWSPRLSSYEQY
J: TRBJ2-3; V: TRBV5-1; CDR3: ASSLQTADTQY
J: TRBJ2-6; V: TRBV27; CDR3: ASSSIDSGSGANVLT
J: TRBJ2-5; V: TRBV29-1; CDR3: SVGQTLGLSKTQY
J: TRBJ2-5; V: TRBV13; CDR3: ASSLSVGAGQETQY
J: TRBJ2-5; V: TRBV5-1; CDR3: ASSAGQEETQY
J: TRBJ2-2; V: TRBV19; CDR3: ASSTSVGQGSTGELF
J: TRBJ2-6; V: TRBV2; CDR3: ASNAQSGYSGANVLT
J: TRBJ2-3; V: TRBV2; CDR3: ASSPGTSTDTQY
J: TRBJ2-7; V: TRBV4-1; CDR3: ASSPVHGAYEQY
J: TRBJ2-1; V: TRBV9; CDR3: ASSPEGEIRSYNEQF
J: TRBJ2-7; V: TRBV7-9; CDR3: ASSLAGQDEQY
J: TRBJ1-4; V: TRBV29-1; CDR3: SVLWAWAEKLF
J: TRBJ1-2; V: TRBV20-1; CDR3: SASRVYT
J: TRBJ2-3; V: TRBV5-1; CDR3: ASSATSGTDTQY
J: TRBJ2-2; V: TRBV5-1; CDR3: ASSDRVGGRELF
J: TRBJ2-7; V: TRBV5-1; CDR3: ASSFDRAGVGFY
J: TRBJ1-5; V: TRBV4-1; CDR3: ASSQGLGARQPQH
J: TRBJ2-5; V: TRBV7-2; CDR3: ASSLAETQY
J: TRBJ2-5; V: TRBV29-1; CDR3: SVCIAGGKQETQY
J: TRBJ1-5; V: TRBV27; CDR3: ASSFRPNQPQH
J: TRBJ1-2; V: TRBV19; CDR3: ASSERDRSLDYGYT
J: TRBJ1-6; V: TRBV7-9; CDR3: ASGQSNSPLH
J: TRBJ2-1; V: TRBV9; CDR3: ASSLEYNEQF
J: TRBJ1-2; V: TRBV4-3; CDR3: ASSQDTGRSYT
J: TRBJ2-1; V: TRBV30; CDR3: AWSGDSYNEQF
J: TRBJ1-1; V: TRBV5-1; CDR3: ASSFKEMNTEAF
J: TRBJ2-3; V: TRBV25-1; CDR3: ASSDSSHTSTDTQY
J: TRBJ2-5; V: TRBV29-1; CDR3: SARHQETQY
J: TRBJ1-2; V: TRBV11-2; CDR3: ASSLRPGGVDGYT
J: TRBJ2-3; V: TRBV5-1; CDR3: ASSPRLAGGQGDTQY
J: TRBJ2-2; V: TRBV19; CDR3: ASSISSGFTGELF